The T cell receptor (beta chain) under discussion was sequenced for a study of CD8 T cells in ankylosing spondylitis (dated by TCRdb to about 2017). In terms of the full investigation: T cell receptor beta repertoires were profiled in healthy donors and ankylosing spondylitis patients so that disease-linked TCR variants could be found. The whole study cohort included 108 healthy donors and around 24 ankylosing spondylitis patients. Peripheral blood samples were taken, and synovial fluid was additionally collected from ankylosing spondylitis patients.

As regards this clonotype: Its antigen remains unidentified. No base qualities exist here, and no much larger clone lies one base off it.

The investigation overall reported the following: Some of the motif variants had been reported before in the synovial fluid and blood of reactive arthritis patients, a finding that suggests common disease-initiation mechanisms. The disease-linked clones were reported to be significantly enriched in matched synovial fluid samples from ankylosing spondylitis patients. A TCR beta motif made up of 7 to 9 highly homologous amino acid variants appeared to be characteristic of blood from ankylosing spondylitis patients. The disease-linked clones showed a CD8+ phenotype and occurred at relatively low frequencies in peripheral blood.

Per the germline V gene, MNHNS is the CDR1 and SASEGT is the CDR2. The CDR3 numbers 14 residues from cysteine through phenylalanine. Left in the record is the CDR3 DNA by itself, 42 bases read in frame from the first base. V is reduced by 5 bases and J by 5 bases, leaving a spacing of 15 bases between them. The instrument was an Illumina HiSeq 2500. Quantitative 5'-RACE with molecular barcodes was the method used to prepare the TCR beta libraries. The study's processing was this. A new computational method, built on a probabilistic model of VDJ rearrangement, was used to identify disease-linked TCR variants. The public reads were run again by TCRdb, first through fastp at Q25 and then through MiXCR, and only productive beta chains were kept. Each record represents a unique CDR3 protein, reported with the most common genes and DNA among its rows. TCRdb assigned the V and J calls; the authors' analysis was not used. This sample has about 840,000 distinct CDR3 sequences in its table, and about an eighth of those were observed once. The leading ten clones occupy around 0.51% of the sample.

Specimen: blood, either unsorted or a sorted T cell fraction (not recorded which). The V and J segments used are TRBV6-1 and TRBJ1-2; the D gene is perhaps TRBD1, from 5 matching bases. This receptor was taken from a male donor with ankylosing spondylitis. The sequenced DNA: TGTGCCAGCAGTCTCCGGGACCTCCCGTATGGCTACACCTTC. Its protein product is CASSLRDLPYGYTF.